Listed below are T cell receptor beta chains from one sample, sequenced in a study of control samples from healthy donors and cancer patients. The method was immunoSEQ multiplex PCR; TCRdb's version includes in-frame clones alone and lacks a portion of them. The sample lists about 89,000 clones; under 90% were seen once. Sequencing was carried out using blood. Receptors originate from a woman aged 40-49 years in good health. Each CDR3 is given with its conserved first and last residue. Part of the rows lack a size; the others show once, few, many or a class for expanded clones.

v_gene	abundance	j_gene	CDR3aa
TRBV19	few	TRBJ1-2	CASSINLRDSEFDGYTF
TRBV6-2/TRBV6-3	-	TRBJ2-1	CASSRTSGGGNEQFF
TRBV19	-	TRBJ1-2	CASSWRGEGTYGYTF
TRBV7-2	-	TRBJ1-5	CASSPGTGQPQHF
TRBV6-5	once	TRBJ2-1	CASRAGTRGGEQFF
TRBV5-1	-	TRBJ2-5	CASSLSETQYF
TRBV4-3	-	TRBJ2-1	CAAGPESYNEQFF
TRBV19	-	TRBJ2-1	CASSEQFF
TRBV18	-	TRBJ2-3	CASSPQQYTDTQYF
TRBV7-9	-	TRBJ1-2	CASSDSRDSNYGYTF
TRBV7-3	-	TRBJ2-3	CASSPAAGPSTDTQYF
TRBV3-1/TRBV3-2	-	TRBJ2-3	CASSLSSGGYTDTQYF
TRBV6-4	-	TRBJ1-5	CASSDGENQPQHF
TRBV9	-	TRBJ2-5	CASSPGVTQETQYF
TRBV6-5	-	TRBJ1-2	CASWGDSFLYGYTF
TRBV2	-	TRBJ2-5	CASSPLQQETQYF
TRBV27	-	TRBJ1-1	CASSRRRGNTEAFF
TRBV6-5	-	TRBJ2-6	CASSWGLGVLTF
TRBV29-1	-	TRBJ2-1	CSVGGLAGGNEQFF
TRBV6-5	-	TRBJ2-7	CASSWTDPPDEQYF
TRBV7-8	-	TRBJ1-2	CASSRTGAYGYTF
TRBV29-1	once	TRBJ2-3	CSVVTGRTDTQYF
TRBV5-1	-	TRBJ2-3	CASSGAGTDTQYF
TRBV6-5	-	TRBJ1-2	CASWAGNYGYTF